The 17 T cell receptor beta chains presented below share a single source sample, sequenced in a study of graft-versus-host responses after intestinal transplantation. Repertoires were generated with immunoSEQ multiplex PCR, while TCRdb's copy carries only in-frame clones and drops some. The data contain some 81,000 clones, roughly nine tenths of them singletons. Their cognate antigens are unknown. The material was unstimulated CD4+ T cells sorted from spleen or lymph node cells, obtained before intestinal transplant. These TCRs come from a human donor who received an intestinal transplant.

In its sample, this clone was seen a few times. The V gene is TRBV7-9, the J gene TRBJ1-3, with a weak D call TRBD1 (5 bases). V was trimmed by 2 bases and J by 0 bases, leaving 11 bases between them. Germline V gene sequence: CDR1 SEHNR, CDR2 FQNEAQ (reference sequence). The CDR3 spans 16 residues. CDR3 in DNA: TGTGCCAGCAGCTTAAGTCGGGGGACCTCTGGAAACACCATATATTTT. Translating gives CASSLSRGTSGNTIYF. The full variable domain, completed using reference TRBV7-9 and TRBJ1-3, is DTGVSQNPRHKITKRGQNVTFRCDPISEHNRLYWYRQTLGQGPEFLTYFQNEAQLEKSRLLSDRFSAERPKGSFSTLEIQRTEQGDSAMYLCASSLSRGTSGNTIYFGEGSWLTVV.

The chain carries TRBV28 and TRBJ1-5; D uncertain. Per the germline V gene, CDR1 is MDHEN and CDR2 is SYDVKM. CDR3 length: 12 amino acids. The CDR3 here is CATCVGNQPQHF. CDR3 nucleotide sequence: TGTGCGACTTGCGTGGGCAATCAGCCCCAGCATTTT.

The rearrangement uses TRBV28 and TRBJ2-3; D perhaps matches TRBD1 (5 bases). CDR1 is MDHEN, CDR2 SYDVKM, per germline. Trimming removed 4 bases from V and 3 bases from J, with 17 bases in between. The CDR3 runs 16 residues. CDR3: CASSSPRQSLTDTQYF. The CDR3 DNA reads as TGTGCCAGCAGTTCCCCCAGACAGTCACTGACAGATACGCAGTATTTT.

The rearrangement uses TRBV7-9 and TRBJ2-6; possible D gene TRBD2, 6 bases. The germline gives CDR1 SEHNR, CDR2 FQNEAQ (reference sequence). The CDR3 totals 16 residues. V gave up 7 bases and J gave up 2 bases, with 15 bases separating them. CDR3: CASTELGGPGANVLTF. DNA of the CDR3: TGTGCCAGCACCGAACTCGGGGGACCTGGGGCCAACGTCCTGACTTTC.

This clone has just one count. The V and J genes are TRBV7-8 and TRBJ2-7; 13 bases line up with TRBD2. Germline V gene lookup returns CDR1 SGHVS and CDR2 FQNEAQ. The CDR3 is 16 residues long. J gave up 3 bases and V 5 bases, and 7 bases lay outside the gene matches. CDR3 protein: CASSPRTSGSGYEQYF. CDR3 DNA sequence: TGTGCCAGCAGCCCGAGGACTAGCGGGAGCGGCTACGAGCAGTACTTC. The full variable domain, completed using reference TRBV7-8 and TRBJ2-7, is GAGVSQSPRYKVAKRGQDVALRCDPISGHVSLFWYQQALGQGPEFLTYFQNEAQLDKSGLPSDRFFAERPEGSVSTLKIQRTQQEDSAVYLCASSPRTSGSGYEQYFGPGTRLTVT.

The rearrangement joins TRBV9 to TRBJ1-3; no reliable D call. Trimming took 0 bases from V and 0 from J, leaving 10 bases between them. Germline lookup yields CDR1 SGDLS and CDR2 YYNGEE. This CDR3 has 16 residues. CDR3: CASSVDADHSGNTIYF. The DNA for the CDR3 is TGTGCCAGCAGCGTAGATGCAGATCACTCTGGAAACACCATATATTTT.

V gene TRBV18 combines with J gene TRBJ2-3, with 7 bases lining up with TRBD2. The CDR3 covers 16 residues. J lost 3 bases, V lost 3 bases, and 9 bases had no gene match. Germline CDR1 reads KGHSH; CDR2 reads LQKENI. CDR3 nucleotides: TGTGCCAGCTCACCGGTGGCGGGGGTATCTACAGATACGCAGTATTTT. Translating gives CASSPVAGVSTDTQYF.

Only a few counts were recorded for this clone. The chain employs TRBV12-5 and TRBJ2-1, with a tentative D call TRBD2 (5 bases). This CDR3 is 11 amino acids long. Germline lookup yields CDR1 LGHNT and CDR2 FRNRAP. The germline V and J ends were trimmed by 6 bases and 12 bases, with 12 bases remaining between them. The CDR3 nucleotides are TGTGCTAGTGGCTCCGCGGGTACGCAGTTCTTC. Amino acid sequence: CASGSAGTQFF.

The rearrangement joins TRBV28 to TRBJ2-7, with D perhaps matching TRBD2 (6 bases). The CDR3 spans 13 residues. CDR1 and CDR2 (germline): MDHEN, SYDVKM. Trimming cost V 10 bases and J 7 bases, with 20 bases left between them. CDR3 nucleotide sequence: TGTGCCACCGAGATTCGGGACTTCGCAGAGCAGTACTTC. This translates into CATEIRDFAEQYF. Full variable domain (missing parts from reference TRBV28 and TRBJ2-7): DVKVTQSSRYLVKRTGEKVFLECVQDMDHENMFWYRQDPGLGLRLIYFSYDVKMKEKGDIPEGYSVSREKKERFSLILESASTNQTSMYLCATEIRDFAEQYFGPGTRLTVT.

V and J are TRBV6-5 and TRBJ2-7; TRBD1 might be the D (6 bases). Germline V gene lookup returns CDR1 MNHEY and CDR2 SVGAGI. The CDR3 runs to 15 residues. V was cut by 0 bases and J by 2 bases, with 11 bases left in between. The CDR3 protein is CASSYSGTLTYEQYF. In DNA, the CDR3 is TGTGCCAGCAGTTACTCCGGGACACTTACCTACGAGCAGTACTTC.

In its sample, this clone was seen a few times. This rearrangement joins TRBV6-6 to TRBJ1-2, with 11 bases identical to TRBD1. Germline V gene data show CDR1 as MNHNY and CDR2 as SVGAGI (reference sequence). V lost 6 bases, J lost 8 bases, and 5 bases stayed unmatched. The CDR3 is made up of 13 amino acids. CDR3 sequence (DNA): TGTGCCAGCAGCCCCGGGACAGGGGGAGGCTACACCTTC. Translation: CASSPGTGGGYTF.

This chain connects TRBV7-6 to TRBJ2-1; TRBD1 matches 9 bases. Germline V lookup: CDR1 SGHVS, CDR2 FNYEAQ. Germline trimming cut 5 bases from V and 7 bases from J; bases unmatched to any gene: 6. The CDR3 has 14 amino acids. The DNA for the CDR3 is TGTGCCAGCAGCGGGGCGACAGGGGGTAATGAGCAGTTCTTC. Residues: CASSGATGGNEQFF. The variable domain in full, completed from reference TRBV7-6 and TRBJ2-1, reads GAGVSQSPRYKVTKRGQDVALRCDPISGHVSLYWYRQALGQGPEFLTYFNYEAQQDKSGLPNDRFSAERPEGSISTLTIQRTEQRDSAMYRCASSGATGGNEQFFGPGTRLTVL.

This clone occurred a few times. The chain uses TRBV7-9 and TRBJ1-2; tentatively, D is TRBD1 (5 bases). The CDR3 consists of 13 residues. V gave up 5 bases and J gave up 6 bases, with 13 bases separating them. CDR1 and CDR2 from the germline V gene are SEHNR and FQNEAQ (reference sequence). The DNA for the CDR3 is TGTGCCAGCAGCCCCACAGGAAACCATGGCTACACCTTC. Its translation is CASSPTGNHGYTF.

The chain is built from TRBV30 and TRBJ1-5; D is unresolved. CDR3 length: 14 amino acids. Germline lookup yields CDR1 GTSNPN and CDR2 SVGIG (reference sequence). The V end was cut by 8 bases, the J end by 4 bases, with 18 bases between. CDR3 sequence reads: CATSSAGKNQPQHF. The CDR3 DNA reads TGTGCCACCTCTTCGGCGGGCAAAAATCAGCCCCAGCATTTT.

The chain has TRBV30 and TRBJ1-2; D is unclear. The germline CDR1 and CDR2 sequences are GTSNPN and SVGIG (reference sequence). The ends were cut back, 3 bases at V and 0 bases at J, with 17 bases in the middle. The CDR3 loop spans 16 amino acids. CDR3 amino acids: CAWRRSGNGANYGYTF. In DNA form, the CDR3 reads TGTGCCTGGAGGCGATCGGGGAATGGGGCTAACTATGGCTACACCTTC.

The V call is TRBV28, the J call TRBJ1-1, with D uncertain. The germline V and J ends were trimmed by 6 bases and 1 base, with 12 bases remaining between them. The CDR3 totals 14 residues. CDR1 is MDHEN and CDR2 is SYDVKM in the germline V gene. CDR3 sequence (DNA): TGTGCCAGCAGCCCGGCGGCCCCGAACACTGAAGCTTTCTTT. It translates to CASSPAAPNTEAFF. Complete variable domain (other parts from reference TRBV28 and TRBJ1-1): DVKVTQSSRYLVKRTGEKVFLECVQDMDHENMFWYRQDPGLGLRLIYFSYDVKMKEKGDIPEGYSVSREKKERFSLILESASTNQTSMYLCASSPAAPNTEAFFGQGTRLTVV.

In its sample, this clone was seen a few times. The chain employs TRBV28 and TRBJ2-7; 9 bases line up with TRBD1. This CDR3 has 14 amino acids. The ends lost 10 bases at V and 4 bases at J; junction bases unmatched: 11. Germline lookup yields CDR1 MDHEN and CDR2 SYDVKM. CDR3 sequence: CATQPGQGPYEQYF. The CDR3 coding sequence is TGTGCCACCCAACCGGGACAGGGCCCATACGAGCAGTACTTC.